Listed here is a single T cell receptor (beta chain). These data belong to a study of blood T cell repertoires in COVID-19. Original processing notes: Counts of nucleated cells, estimated from reference gene primer amplification, were obtained. Using immunoSEQ multiplex PCR, the repertoire was profiled, and TCRdb retains in-frame clones only, with some absent. That table gives V, J and clone size, and the DNA gave D and trimming. Altogether approximately 99,000 clones are present, just over 85% being singletons, with the ten largest covering over 10%. CDR1 is KGHSH and CDR2 is LQKENI in the germline V gene. There are 12 residues in the CDR3. Trimming removed 3 bases at V and 5 bases at J, with 7 bases between.

The clonotype was recovered from a woman aged 60-75 years in a cohort sampled during active or convalescent COVID-19. J is TRBJ2-5 and V is TRBV18, with D hard to call. Sample: peripheral blood. In nucleotides, the CDR3 is TGTGCCAGCTCACCTGTCCAGGAGACCCAGTACTTC. This gives the protein CASSPVQETQYF.